The 8 T cell receptor beta chains given below trace back to one sample, sequenced in a study of vaccination and CD4 T cells after COVID-19. Treatment meaning: roughly ten-day PBMC culture with coronavirus spike peptide pools or control peptides (ViraFEST assay). These CD4+ T cells came from an unexposed donor, sampled before the COVID-19 pandemic (2011-2018). At the Johns Hopkins FTIC core, DNA taken from cultured CD4+ T cells was sequenced by way of the Oncomine TCR Beta short-read assay. MiXCR, run by TCRdb on the PCR reads, gives a single entry per CDR3 protein. The sample consists of roughly 10,000 distinct CDR3 sequences, 48% of them appearing once. Their recognized antigens are unknown. Sequencing used CD4+ T cells from blood, cultured in vitro. These receptors were collected from a human donor in good health.

This clonotype showed up just a few times. This rearrangement joins TRBV6-5 to TRBJ2-4; possibly TRBD2 for D (5 bases). The CDR3 length is 13 residues. V lost 3 bases to trimming and J lost 7 bases, with 10 bases between them. Germline V gene data show CDR1 as MNHEY and CDR2 as SVGAGI. The CDR3 DNA sequence: TGTGCCAGCAGTTATTTGCCGGGGAACATTCAGTACTTC. Amino acids: CASSYLPGNIQYF.

The chain recombines TRBV3-1 with TRBJ2-3; TRBD2 matches 8 bases. Germline CDR1 and CDR2: LGHDT and YNNKEL (reference sequence). This CDR3 region has 17 residues. With V trimmed by 1 base and J by 5 bases, 11 bases remained unmatched. The CDR3 sequence: CASSQAGGLGGGDTQYF. As DNA, the CDR3 is TGTGCCAGCAGCCAAGCGGGAGGGCTAGGGGGGGGAGATACGCAGTATTTT.

This clonotype turned up a few times. V is TRBV2 and J is TRBJ2-7; 13 bases align to TRBD2. V dropped 5 bases and J dropped 6; count of bases not matched to a gene: 7. The CDR3 loop spans 15 amino acids. Per germline, CDR1 SNHLY and CDR2 FYNNEI. CDR3 coding DNA: TGTGCCAGCAGTATGGGGACTAGCGGGAAGCGCGAGCAGTACTTC. It codes for CASSMGTSGKREQYF.

This clonotype showed up just a few times. V gene TRBV24-1 combines with J gene TRBJ1-5; D is undetermined. With 2 bases removed from V and 0 bases from J, the gap between germline ends came to 10 bases. The germline V gene has CDR1 KGHDR and CDR2 SFDVKD. This CDR3 contains 16 residues. The CDR3 loop reads CATSDSAAYSNQPQHF. CDR3 bases: TGTGCCACCAGTGATTCGGCAGCTTATAGCAATCAGCCCCAGCATTTT.

This clonotype was counted only a few times. The chain has TRBV25-1 and TRBJ1-3, with TRBD1 matching 8 bases. V was pared by 4 bases and J by 2 bases, with 7 bases of the junction left unmatched. CDR1 and CDR2 from the germline V gene are MGHDK and SYGVNS. CDR3 length: 16 amino acids. The CDR3 sequence is CASSATSGGPGNTIYF. For the CDR3, the DNA is TGTGCCAGCAGTGCGACCTCAGGGGGCCCTGGAAACACCATATATTTT. Full variable domain (rest looked up from reference TRBV25-1 and TRBJ1-3): EADIYQTPRYLVIGTGKKITLECSQTMGHDKMYWYQQDPGMELHLIHYSYGVNSTEKGDLSSESTVSRIRTEHFPLTLESARPSHTSQYLCASSATSGGPGNTIYFGEGSWLTVV.

This clonotype was counted a few times. DNA for the CDR3: TGTGCCAGCAGTTTAGGTCGATCAGATACGCAGTATTTT. This sequence encodes CASSLGRSDTQYF. The chain is built from TRBV12-3 or TRBV12-4 and TRBJ2-3, with D uncertain. V was clipped by 1 base and J by 4 bases, with 6 bases between them. The CDR3 loop spans 13 amino acids.

This chain links TRBV7-2 with TRBJ2-7; 15 nucleotides align to TRBD2. The CDR3 has 19 amino acids. V trimming: 2 bases; J trimming: 6 bases; junction bases outside the gene matches: 14. Germline CDR1 SGHTA, CDR2 FQGNSA. CDR3 protein: CASSLFAGLAGGRRSEQYF. CDR3 nucleotide sequence: TGTGCCAGCAGCTTATTCGCTGGACTAGCGGGAGGGCGGCGGAGCGAGCAGTACTTC.

The J gene is TRBJ2-7, the V gene TRBV6-1; 11 nucleotides line up with TRBD2. Germline lookup yields CDR1 MNHNS and CDR2 SASEGT. The CDR3 spans 15 residues. The V and J ends lost 6 bases and 3 bases, in that order; junction bases with no gene match: 7. The CDR3 reads CASRRLTSGNYEQYF. For the CDR3, the DNA is TGTGCCAGCAGAAGATTGACTAGCGGGAACTACGAGCAGTACTTC.